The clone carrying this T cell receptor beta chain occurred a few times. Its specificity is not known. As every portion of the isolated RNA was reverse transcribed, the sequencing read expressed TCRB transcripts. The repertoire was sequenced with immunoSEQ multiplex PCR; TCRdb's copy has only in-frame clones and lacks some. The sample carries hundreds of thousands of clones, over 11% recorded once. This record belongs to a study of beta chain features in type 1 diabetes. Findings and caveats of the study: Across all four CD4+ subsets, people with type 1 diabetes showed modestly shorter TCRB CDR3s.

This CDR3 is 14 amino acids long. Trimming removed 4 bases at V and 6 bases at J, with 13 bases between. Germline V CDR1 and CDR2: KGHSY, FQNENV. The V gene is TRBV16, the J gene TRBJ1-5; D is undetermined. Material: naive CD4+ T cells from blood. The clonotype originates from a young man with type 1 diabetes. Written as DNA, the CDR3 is TGTGCCAGCAGCCGCGTTCGGGGTTTTCAGCCCCAGCATTTT. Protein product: CASSRVRGFQPQHF.